Listed here is a single TCR beta chain. Germline V CDR1 and CDR2: SEHNR, FQNEAQ (reference sequence). The junction had 6 bases not matched to a gene; V was cut back by 1 base and J by 5 bases. This CDR3 is 15 amino acids long. In the PCR, 60 Vbeta and 13 Jbeta primers were used. TCRdb's table, derived via immunoSEQ multiplex PCR, lists solely in-frame clones and lacks some. This table has approximately 210,000 clones, less than 85% appearing once. The record originates from a study of cytomegalovirus exposure and HLA in healthy donors. J is TRBJ2-7 and V is TRBV7-9; 9 bases are shared with TRBD1. Sample: PBMCs. The clonotype originates from a girl under 18 in good health and CMV-seropositive. CDR3 nucleotide sequence: TGTGCCAGCAGCTTAGTTTCTGGGACAGGGCACGAGCAGTACTTC. Translating it yields CASSLVSGTGHEQYF.